Listed below are T cell receptor beta chains from one sample, sequenced in a study of cytomegalovirus exposure and HLA in healthy donors. The method was immunoSEQ multiplex PCR; TCRdb's version includes in-frame clones alone and lacks a portion of them. Here the sample spans around 90,000 clones, about 85% being singletons. Sample: PBMCs. These receptors came from a man in his forties in good health and CMV-seropositive. The CDR3 runs from the conserved cysteine through the conserved F or W. Each record gives: J gene, clone size, D gene, V gene, CDR3 DNA, CDR3 protein. D genes are given only for firm matches. A row's size may be missing; if present it is once, few, many or a size class.

J gene: TRBJ2-5; clone size: .; D gene: TRBD2; V gene: TRBV9; CDR3 DNA: TGTGCCAGCAGTGGGACTACGAGTTCGTGGGAGCAGTACTTC; CDR3 protein: CASSGTTSSWEQYF
J gene: TRBJ2-2; clone size: .; D gene: .; V gene: TRBV19; CDR3 DNA: TGTGCCAGTACTCGGCGGAGCACCGGGGAGCTGTTTTTT; CDR3 protein: CASTRRSTGELFF
J gene: TRBJ2-6; clone size: .; D gene: TRBD1; V gene: TRBV5-8; CDR3 DNA: TGTGCCAGCAGCCCGTGGACAGGGGTAAAGGGCGTCCTGACTTTC; CDR3 protein: CASSPWTGVKGVLTF
J gene: TRBJ2-3; clone size: once; D gene: .; V gene: TRBV7-6; CDR3 DNA: TGTGCCAGCAGCACTGGACAGAGCACAGATACGCAGTATTTT; CDR3 protein: CASSTGQSTDTQYF
J gene: TRBJ2-3; clone size: .; D gene: TRBD2; V gene: TRBV6-1; CDR3 DNA: TGTGCCAGCAGGACTAGCGGAGTAGATACGCAGTATTTT; CDR3 protein: CASRTSGVDTQYF
J gene: TRBJ2-7; clone size: .; D gene: .; V gene: TRBV6-6; CDR3 DNA: TGTGCCAGCAGTTACTCGTCGGTTTCCGAGCAGTACTTC; CDR3 protein: CASSYSSVSEQYF
J gene: TRBJ2-7; clone size: .; D gene: TRBD2; V gene: TRBV10-3; CDR3 DNA: TGTGCCATCAGTGAAAGAGGTAGCGGGGGGGACGAGCAGTACTTC; CDR3 protein: CAISERGSGGDEQYF
J gene: TRBJ1-2; clone size: few; D gene: .; V gene: TRBV11-2; CDR3 DNA: TGTGCCAGCAGCTTAGTACGGGGAGTCTATGGCTACACCTTC; CDR3 protein: CASSLVRGVYGYTF
J gene: TRBJ2-3; clone size: .; D gene: TRBD2; V gene: TRBV11-3; CDR3 DNA: TGTGCCAGCAGCTTAGGCCCTAGCGGGGGCTCTAGCACAGATACGCAGTATTTT; CDR3 protein: CASSLGPSGGSSTDTQYF
J gene: TRBJ1-3; clone size: .; D gene: .; V gene: TRBV6-6; CDR3 DNA: TGTGCCAGCAAAGTGGTGCTCAGTGGAAACACCATATATTTT; CDR3 protein: CASKVVLSGNTIYF
J gene: TRBJ1-5; clone size: .; D gene: .; V gene: TRBV6-5; CDR3 DNA: TGTGCCAGCAGTTACGACACCAATCAGCCCCAGCATTTT; CDR3 protein: CASSYDTNQPQHF
J gene: TRBJ1-5; clone size: .; D gene: .; V gene: TRBV19; CDR3 DNA: TGTGCCAGCCGCGCGAGCAATCAGCCCCAGCATTTT; CDR3 protein: CASRASNQPQHF
J gene: TRBJ2-7; clone size: .; D gene: TRBD2; V gene: TRBV4-2; CDR3 DNA: TGTGCCAGCAGCCAAGATTGGGCCTCGGCTAGCGGGGGGGCCAGGGACGAGCAGTACTTC; CDR3 protein: CASSQDWASASGGARDEQYF
J gene: TRBJ2-7; clone size: .; D gene: .; V gene: TRBV6-1; CDR3 DNA: TGTGCCAGCAGTGTAAACCTCCTGGGACTGGGAACCCCCGAGCAGTACTTC; CDR3 protein: CASSVNLLGLGTPEQYF
J gene: TRBJ2-6; clone size: .; D gene: .; V gene: TRBV19; CDR3 DNA: TGTGCCAGTAGCCCCGAAAACCCACTCGGGGCCAACGTCCTGACTTTC; CDR3 protein: CASSPENPLGANVLTF
J gene: TRBJ2-1; clone size: .; D gene: .; V gene: TRBV5-4; CDR3 DNA: TGTGCCAGCAGCACGACTGGGGCCAATGAGCAGTTCTTC; CDR3 protein: CASSTTGANEQFF
J gene: TRBJ1-5; clone size: few; D gene: TRBD1; V gene: TRBV6-5; CDR3 DNA: TGTGCCAGCAGTTACGACAGGGACAGCAATCAGCCCCAGCATTTT; CDR3 protein: CASSYDRDSNQPQHF
J gene: TRBJ2-3; clone size: once; D gene: .; V gene: TRBV5-8; CDR3 DNA: TGTGCCAGCAGCTTGGCCAACTCCCTAGCTAGCACAGATACGCAGTATTTT; CDR3 protein: CASSLANSLASTDTQYF
J gene: TRBJ2-5; clone size: once; D gene: TRBD1; V gene: TRBV18; CDR3 DNA: TGTGCCAGCTCACCGGAGACAGGGGGCCAAGAGACCCAGTACTTC; CDR3 protein: CASSPETGGQETQYF
J gene: TRBJ1-4; clone size: .; D gene: .; V gene: TRBV7-9; CDR3 DNA: TGTGCCAGCAGCTTATTGGGACAAGTAAATGAAAAACTGTTTTTT; CDR3 protein: CASSLLGQVNEKLFF
J gene: TRBJ1-2; clone size: .; D gene: TRBD1; V gene: TRBV19; CDR3 DNA: TGTGCCAGTAGCCCCCGGGACAGGGGAGTTCGGAACTATGGCTACACCTTC; CDR3 protein: CASSPRDRGVRNYGYTF
J gene: TRBJ1-6; clone size: once; D gene: TRBD1; V gene: TRBV18; CDR3 DNA: TGTGCCAGCTCACCTGCAGGACAGGGGTCTTCACCCCTCCACTTT; CDR3 protein: CASSPAGQGSSPLHF
J gene: TRBJ1-2; clone size: .; D gene: .; V gene: TRBV4-1; CDR3 DNA: TGCGCCAGCAGCCAAGGGGGGGGGACCGGACACACCTTC; CDR3 protein: CASSQGGGTGHTF
J gene: TRBJ1-2; clone size: .; D gene: TRBD1; V gene: TRBV19; CDR3 DNA: TGTGCCAGTAGTGCATTGACAGGGGTGGGCTATGGCTACACCTTC; CDR3 protein: CASSALTGVGYGYTF
J gene: TRBJ2-1; clone size: .; D gene: .; V gene: TRBV19; CDR3 DNA: TGTGCCAGTAAGGTAGGGGGTTACGGGTACAATGAGCAGTTCTTC; CDR3 protein: CASKVGGYGYNEQFF
J gene: TRBJ1-6; clone size: .; D gene: .; V gene: TRBV27; CDR3 DNA: TGTGCCAGCAGTTTAGGGCCTTGGAATTCACCCCTCCACTTT; CDR3 protein: CASSLGPWNSPLHF
J gene: TRBJ1-4; clone size: few; D gene: .; V gene: TRBV5-4; CDR3 DNA: TGTGCCAGCAGCTTGGATGCGGGGAATGAAAAACTGTTTTTT; CDR3 protein: CASSLDAGNEKLFF
J gene: TRBJ2-2; clone size: .; D gene: .; V gene: TRBV5-4; CDR3 DNA: TGTGCCAGCAGCTTGGAGGGGACAAGGTTTGCCGGGGAGCTGTTTTTT; CDR3 protein: CASSLEGTRFAGELFF
J gene: TRBJ1-1; clone size: few; D gene: .; V gene: TRBV7-9; CDR3 DNA: TGTGCCAGCAGCCGAGAGGGTACAGCTTTCTTT; CDR3 protein: CASSREGTAFF
J gene: TRBJ2-7; clone size: .; D gene: TRBD2; V gene: TRBV10-3; CDR3 DNA: TGTGCCATCACCGCCGGACTAGCGGGCCCCTACGAGCAGTACTTC; CDR3 protein: CAITAGLAGPYEQYF
J gene: TRBJ1-4; clone size: .; D gene: TRBD1; V gene: TRBV14; CDR3 DNA: TGTGCCAGCAGCCGTCCGGGACAGGCGTTTGAAAAACTGTTTTTT; CDR3 protein: CASSRPGQAFEKLFF
J gene: TRBJ2-1; clone size: .; D gene: .; V gene: TRBV7-9; CDR3 DNA: TGTGCCAGCAGCCGGGGATCCCACAATGAGCAGTTCTTC; CDR3 protein: CASSRGSHNEQFF
J gene: TRBJ1-1; clone size: .; D gene: .; V gene: TRBV5-1; CDR3 DNA: TGCGCCAGCAGATCGGGGACATTGAACACTGAAGCTTTCTTT; CDR3 protein: CASRSGTLNTEAFF
J gene: TRBJ2-3; clone size: .; D gene: .; V gene: TRBV19; CDR3 DNA: TGTGCCAGTAGTATAAGCCCAGGGGGCACAGATACGCAGTATTTT; CDR3 protein: CASSISPGGTDTQYF
J gene: TRBJ2-3; clone size: .; D gene: .; V gene: TRBV28; CDR3 DNA: TGTGCCAGCAGCTCGACTAGTCGGAGAGATACGCAGTATTTT; CDR3 protein: CASSSTSRRDTQYF
J gene: TRBJ2-5; clone size: .; D gene: TRBD2; V gene: TRBV10-3; CDR3 DNA: TGTGCCATCCGAGGCGGGGGGGCCCAAGAGACCCAGTACTTC; CDR3 protein: CAIRGGGAQETQYF
J gene: TRBJ2-2; clone size: once; D gene: TRBD2; V gene: TRBV19; CDR3 DNA: TGTGCCAGTAGTATAGCCCTAGCGGAGAGCACCGGGGAGCTGTTTTTT; CDR3 protein: CASSIALAESTGELFF
J gene: TRBJ2-1; clone size: .; D gene: TRBD2; V gene: TRBV5-1; CDR3 DNA: TGCGCCAGCAGCTCACTAGCGGGAGGGCTAAGTTCCTACAATGAGCAGTTCTTC; CDR3 protein: CASSSLAGGLSSYNEQFF
J gene: TRBJ1-4; clone size: .; D gene: .; V gene: TRBV5-1; CDR3 DNA: TGCGCCAGCAGCTTGGGGTCAGCGGCAACTAATGAAAAACTGTTTTTT; CDR3 protein: CASSLGSAATNEKLFF
J gene: TRBJ2-7; clone size: .; D gene: TRBD2; V gene: TRBV9; CDR3 DNA: TGTGCCAGCAGCGTCAGCGGGGGCCTGGTTAGGAACGAGCAGTACTTC; CDR3 protein: CASSVSGGLVRNEQYF